This T cell receptor beta chain was obtained from a study of blood T cell repertoires in COVID-19. Only in-frame clones appear in the TCRdb table, and some are missing; sequencing was by immunoSEQ multiplex PCR. Of some 150,000 clones in the sample, 80% to 90% are singletons; the top ten hold less than 5%. This clone appeared a single time. Per the germline V gene, CDR1 is LGHDT and CDR2 is YNNKEL (reference sequence). V lost 4 bases to trimming and J lost 2 bases, with 12 bases between them. The CDR3 consists of 15 residues. The TCR originated in an older woman who had recovered from COVID-19. Input material: peripheral blood. The V and J genes are TRBV3-1 (or the pseudogene TRBV3-2) and TRBJ2-1, with D tentatively TRBD1 (5 bases). This CDR3 reads CASSPIGAAYNEQFF. In nucleotides, the CDR3 is TGTGCCAGCAGCCCCATAGGGGCCGCCTACAATGAGCAGTTCTTC.